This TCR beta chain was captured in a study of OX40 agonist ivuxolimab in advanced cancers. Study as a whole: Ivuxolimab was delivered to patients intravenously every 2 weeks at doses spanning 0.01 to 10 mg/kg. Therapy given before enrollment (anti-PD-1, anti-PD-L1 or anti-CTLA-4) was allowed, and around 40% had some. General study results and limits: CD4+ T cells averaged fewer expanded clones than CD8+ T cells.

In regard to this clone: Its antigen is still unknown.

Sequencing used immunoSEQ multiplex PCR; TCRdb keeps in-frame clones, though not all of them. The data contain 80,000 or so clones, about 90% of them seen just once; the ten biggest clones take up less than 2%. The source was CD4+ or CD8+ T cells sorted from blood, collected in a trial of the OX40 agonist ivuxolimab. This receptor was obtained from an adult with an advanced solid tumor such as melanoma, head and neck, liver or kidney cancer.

The CDR3 sequence is CASSLGTLAKNIQYF. The CDR3 DNA sequence: TGCGCCAGCAGCTTGGGGACTCTCGCCAAAAACATTCAGTACTTC. V and J are TRBV5-1 and TRBJ2-4; D perhaps matches TRBD2 (5 bases). The CDR3 runs to 15 residues. Germline CDR1 reads SGHRS; CDR2 reads YFSETQ. V was clipped by 0 bases and J by 1 base, with 8 bases between them.